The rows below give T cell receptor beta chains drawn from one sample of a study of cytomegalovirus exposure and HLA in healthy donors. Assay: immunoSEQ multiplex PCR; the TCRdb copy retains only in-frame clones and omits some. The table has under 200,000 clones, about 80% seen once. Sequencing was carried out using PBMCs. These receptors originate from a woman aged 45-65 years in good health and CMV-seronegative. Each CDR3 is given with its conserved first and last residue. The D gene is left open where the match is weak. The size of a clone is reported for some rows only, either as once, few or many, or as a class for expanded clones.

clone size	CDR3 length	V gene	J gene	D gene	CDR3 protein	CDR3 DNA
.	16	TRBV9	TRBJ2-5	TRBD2	CASSVLPLAGGETQYF	TGTGCCAGCAGCGTACTACCACTGGCGGGAGGAGAGACCCAGTACTTC
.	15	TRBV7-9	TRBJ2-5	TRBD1	CASSLIGRGQETQYF	TGTGCCAGCAGCTTAATTGGCAGGGGGCAAGAGACCCAGTACTTC
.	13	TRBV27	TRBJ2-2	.	CASSLSRAGELFF	TGTGCCAGCAGTCTCTCCAGGGCCGGGGAGCTGTTTTTT
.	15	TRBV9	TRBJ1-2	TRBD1	CASSLLQDRGQGYTF	TGTGCCAGCAGCCTACTCCAGGACAGGGGGCAAGGCTACACCTTC
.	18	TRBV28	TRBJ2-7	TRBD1	CASSLPGQGTAPSYEQYF	TGTGCCAGCAGTTTACCGGGACAGGGGACAGCCCCGTCCTACGAGCAGTACTTC
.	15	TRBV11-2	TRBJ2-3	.	CASSINGGPGDTQYF	TGTGCCAGCAGCATCAACGGGGGGCCAGGAGATACGCAGTATTTT
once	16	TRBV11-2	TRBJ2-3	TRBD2	CASSEGLAASTDTQYF	TGTGCCAGCAGCGAGGGACTAGCGGCCAGCACAGATACGCAGTATTTT
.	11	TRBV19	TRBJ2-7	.	CASSIGGPQYF	TGTGCCAGTAGTATCGGGGGTCCACAGTACTTC
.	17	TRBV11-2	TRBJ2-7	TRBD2	CASSLGSGTSSFYEQYF	TGTGCCAGCAGCTTAGGTTCCGGGACTAGTAGTTTCTACGAGCAGTACTTC
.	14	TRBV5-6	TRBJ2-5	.	CASSLIELKETQYF	TGTGCCAGCAGCTTAATCGAACTCAAAGAGACCCAGTACTTC
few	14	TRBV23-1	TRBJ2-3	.	CASPPGQSTDTQYF	TGCGCCAGCCCCCCTGGACAGAGCACAGATACGCAGTATTTT
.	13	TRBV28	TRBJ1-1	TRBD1	CASSFNSGGSAFF	TGTGCCAGCAGTTTCAATTCAGGGGGCTCGGCTTTCTTT
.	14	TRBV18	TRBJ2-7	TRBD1	CASSRDREYSEQYF	TGTGCCAGCTCACGGGACAGGGAATATTCCGAGCAGTACTTC
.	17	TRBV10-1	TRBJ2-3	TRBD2	CASSEMSMAGGVDTQYF	TGCGCCAGCAGTGAGATGTCCATGGCGGGAGGTGTAGATACGCAGTATTTT
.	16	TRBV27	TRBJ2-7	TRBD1	CASSYSGPDRGTEQYF	TGTGCCAGCAGTTATTCCGGCCCGGACAGGGGGACAGAGCAGTACTTC